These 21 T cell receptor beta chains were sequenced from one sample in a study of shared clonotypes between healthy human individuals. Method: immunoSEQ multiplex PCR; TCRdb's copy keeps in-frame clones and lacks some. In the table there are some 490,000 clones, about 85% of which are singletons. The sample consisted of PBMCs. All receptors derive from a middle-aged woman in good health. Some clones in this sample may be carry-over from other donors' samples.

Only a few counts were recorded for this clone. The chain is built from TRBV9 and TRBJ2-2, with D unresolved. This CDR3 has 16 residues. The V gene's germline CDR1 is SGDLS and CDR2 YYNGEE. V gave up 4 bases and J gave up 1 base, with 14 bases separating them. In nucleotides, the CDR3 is TGTGCCAGCAGCCTCAGAGGTCTAGAGAACACCGGGGAGCTGTTTTTT. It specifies CASSLRGLENTGELFF.

CDR3 in amino acids: CASSLTSGKETQYF. The CDR3 bases are TGTGCCAGCAGCCTGACTAGCGGGAAAGAGACCCAGTACTTC. The chain joins TRBV7-9 to TRBJ2-5; TRBD2 matches 11 bases. The germline V gene has CDR1 SEHNR and CDR2 FQNEAQ (reference sequence). The CDR3 consists of 14 residues. J was trimmed by 3 bases and V by 5 bases; bases with no gene match: 2.

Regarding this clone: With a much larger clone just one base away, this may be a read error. CDR3 coding DNA: TGTGCCAGCAGGCCGGGACTTAGCACAGATACGCAGTATTTT. It specifies CASRPGLSTDTQYF. The chain has TRBV7-2 and TRBJ2-3, with D perhaps matching TRBD2 (6 bases). The CDR3 consists of 14 residues. Per germline, CDR1 SGHTA and CDR2 FQGNSA. V gave up 6 bases and J gave up 0 bases, with 10 bases separating them.

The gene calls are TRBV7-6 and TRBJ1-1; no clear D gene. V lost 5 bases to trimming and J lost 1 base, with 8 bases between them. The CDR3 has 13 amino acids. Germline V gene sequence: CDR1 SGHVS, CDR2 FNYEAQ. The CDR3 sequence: CASSPSWNTEAFF. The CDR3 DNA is TGTGCCAGCAGCCCTAGTTGGAACACTGAAGCTTTCTTT.

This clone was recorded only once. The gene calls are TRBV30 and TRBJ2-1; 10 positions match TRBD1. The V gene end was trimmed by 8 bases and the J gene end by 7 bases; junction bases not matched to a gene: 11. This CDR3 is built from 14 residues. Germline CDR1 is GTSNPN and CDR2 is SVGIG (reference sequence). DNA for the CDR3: TGTGCCCAGGGGGGACAGGGGCCCTTGAATGAGCAGTTCTTC. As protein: CAQGGQGPLNEQFF. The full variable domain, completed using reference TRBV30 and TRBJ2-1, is SQTIHQWPATLVQPVGSPLSLECTVEGTSNPNLYWYRQAAGRGLQLLFYSVGIGQISSEVPQNLSASRPQDRQFILSSKKLLLSDSGFYLCAQGGQGPLNEQFFGPGTRLTVL.

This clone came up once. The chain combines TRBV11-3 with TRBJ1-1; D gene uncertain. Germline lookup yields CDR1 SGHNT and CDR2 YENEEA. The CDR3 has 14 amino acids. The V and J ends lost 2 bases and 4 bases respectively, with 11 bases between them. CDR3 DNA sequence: TGTGCCAGCAGCTTAAACCCCCAAGGCACTGAAGCTTTCTTT. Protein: CASSLNPQGTEAFF.

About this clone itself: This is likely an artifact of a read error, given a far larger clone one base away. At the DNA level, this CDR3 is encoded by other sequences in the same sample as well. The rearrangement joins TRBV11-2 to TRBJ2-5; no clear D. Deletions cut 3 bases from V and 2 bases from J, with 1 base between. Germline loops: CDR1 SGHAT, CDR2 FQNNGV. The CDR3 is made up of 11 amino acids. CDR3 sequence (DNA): TGTGCCAGCAGCTTTCAAGAGACCCAGTACTTC. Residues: CASSFQETQYF.

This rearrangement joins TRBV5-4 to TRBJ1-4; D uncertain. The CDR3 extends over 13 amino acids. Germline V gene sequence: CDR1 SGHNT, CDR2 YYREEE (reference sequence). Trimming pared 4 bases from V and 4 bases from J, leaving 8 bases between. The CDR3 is CASSPDINEKLFF. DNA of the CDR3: TGTGCCAGCAGCCCCGACATTAATGAAAAACTGTTTTTT.

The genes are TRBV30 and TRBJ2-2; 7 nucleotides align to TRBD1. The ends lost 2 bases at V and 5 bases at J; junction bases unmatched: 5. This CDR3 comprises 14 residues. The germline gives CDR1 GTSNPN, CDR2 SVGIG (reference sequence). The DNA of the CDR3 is TGTGCCTGGAGTACCGGGACAGTGACCGGGGAGCTGTTTTTT. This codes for CAWSTGTVTGELFF.

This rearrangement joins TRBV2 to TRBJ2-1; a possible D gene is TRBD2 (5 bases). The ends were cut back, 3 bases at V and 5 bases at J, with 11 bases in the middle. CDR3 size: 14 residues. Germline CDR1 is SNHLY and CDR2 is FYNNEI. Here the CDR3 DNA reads TGTGCCAGCAGTGAGAAGCGGCTCGACAATGAGCAGTTCTTC. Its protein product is CASSEKRLDNEQFF.

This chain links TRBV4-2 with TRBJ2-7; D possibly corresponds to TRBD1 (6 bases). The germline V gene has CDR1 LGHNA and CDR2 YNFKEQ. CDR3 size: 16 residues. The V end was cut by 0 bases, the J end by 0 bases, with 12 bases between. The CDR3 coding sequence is TGTGCCAGCAGCCAAGACAGGGACATTAGCTCCTACGAGCAGTACTTC. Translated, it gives CASSQDRDISSYEQYF.

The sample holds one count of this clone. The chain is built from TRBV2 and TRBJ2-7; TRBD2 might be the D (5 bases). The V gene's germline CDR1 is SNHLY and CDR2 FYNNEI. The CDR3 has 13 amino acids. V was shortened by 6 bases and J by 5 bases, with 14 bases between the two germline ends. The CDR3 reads CASRRAPRDEQYF. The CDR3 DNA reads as TGTGCCAGCAGGCGGGCCCCGAGGGACGAGCAGTACTTC.

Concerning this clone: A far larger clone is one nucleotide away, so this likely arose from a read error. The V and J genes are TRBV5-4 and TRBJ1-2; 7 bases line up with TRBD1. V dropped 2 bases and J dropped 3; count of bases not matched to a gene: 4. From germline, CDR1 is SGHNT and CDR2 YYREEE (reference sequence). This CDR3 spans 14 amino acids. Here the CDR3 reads CASSFGDSDYGYTF. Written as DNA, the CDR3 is TGTGCCAGCAGCTTCGGGGACAGTGACTATGGCTACACCTTC.

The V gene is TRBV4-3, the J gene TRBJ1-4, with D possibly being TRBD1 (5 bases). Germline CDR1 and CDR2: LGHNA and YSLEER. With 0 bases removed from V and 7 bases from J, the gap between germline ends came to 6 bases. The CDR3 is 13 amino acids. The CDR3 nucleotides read TGCGCCAGCAGCCAAGACAGGGTTGAAAAACTGTTTTTT. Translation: CASSQDRVEKLFF.

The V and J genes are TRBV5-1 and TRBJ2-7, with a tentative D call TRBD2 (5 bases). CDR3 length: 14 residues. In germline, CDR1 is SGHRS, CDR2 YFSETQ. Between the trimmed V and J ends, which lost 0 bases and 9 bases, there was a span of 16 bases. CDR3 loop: CASSLAFLGSGQYF. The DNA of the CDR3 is TGCGCCAGCAGCTTGGCCTTCCTTGGCAGCGGGCAGTACTTC.

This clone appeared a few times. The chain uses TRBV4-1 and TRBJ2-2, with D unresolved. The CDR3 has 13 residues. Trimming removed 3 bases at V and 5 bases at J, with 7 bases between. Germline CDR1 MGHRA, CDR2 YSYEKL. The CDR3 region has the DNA TGCGCCAGCAGCCAGTTCCAAACCGGGGAGCTGTTTTTT. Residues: CASSQFQTGELFF.

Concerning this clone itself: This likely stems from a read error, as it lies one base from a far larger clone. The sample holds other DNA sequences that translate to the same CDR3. As DNA, the CDR3 is TGTGTCAGCAGCATTCTCAGGGGCGGAGAAGCTTTCTTT. Translating it yields CVSSILRGGEAFF. The chain carries TRBV7-3 and TRBJ1-1, with D perhaps TRBD1 (6 bases). The CDR3 runs to 13 residues. Germline CDR1 SGHTA, CDR2 FQGTGA.

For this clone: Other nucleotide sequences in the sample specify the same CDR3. The CDR3 DNA sequence: TGCGCCAGCTCCCGGGACAGCTACAATGAGCAGTTCTTC. Its translation is CASSRDSYNEQFF. The V call is TRBV5-1, the J call TRBJ2-1; 7 nucleotides align to TRBD1. CDR1 is SGHRS, CDR2 YFSETQ, per germline. This CDR3 has 13 amino acids. Trimming at V came to 7 bases and at J to 3 bases, leaving 4 bases not matched to a gene.

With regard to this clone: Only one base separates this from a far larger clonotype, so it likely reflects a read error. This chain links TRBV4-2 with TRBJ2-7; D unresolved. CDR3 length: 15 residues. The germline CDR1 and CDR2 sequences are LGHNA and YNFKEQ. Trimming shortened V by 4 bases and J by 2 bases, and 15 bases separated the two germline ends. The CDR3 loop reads CASSRSESSPYEQYF. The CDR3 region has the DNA TGTGCCAGCAGCCGAAGCGAGTCCTCCCCCTACGAGCAGTACTTC.

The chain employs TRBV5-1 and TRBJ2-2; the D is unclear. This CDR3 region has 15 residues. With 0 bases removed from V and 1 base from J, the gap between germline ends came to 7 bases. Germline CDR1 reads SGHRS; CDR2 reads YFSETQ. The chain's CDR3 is CASSLEAGNTGELFF. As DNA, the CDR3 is TGCGCCAGCAGCTTGGAGGCAGGGAACACCGGGGAGCTGTTTTTT.

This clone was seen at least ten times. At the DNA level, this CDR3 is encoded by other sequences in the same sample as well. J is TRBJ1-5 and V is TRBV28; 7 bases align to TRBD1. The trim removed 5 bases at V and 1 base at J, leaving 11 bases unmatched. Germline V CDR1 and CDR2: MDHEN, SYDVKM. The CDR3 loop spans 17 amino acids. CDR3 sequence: CASSRTAYRGSNQPQHF. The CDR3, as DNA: TGTGCCAGCAGTCGGACTGCGTACAGGGGAAGCAATCAGCCCCAGCATTTT.